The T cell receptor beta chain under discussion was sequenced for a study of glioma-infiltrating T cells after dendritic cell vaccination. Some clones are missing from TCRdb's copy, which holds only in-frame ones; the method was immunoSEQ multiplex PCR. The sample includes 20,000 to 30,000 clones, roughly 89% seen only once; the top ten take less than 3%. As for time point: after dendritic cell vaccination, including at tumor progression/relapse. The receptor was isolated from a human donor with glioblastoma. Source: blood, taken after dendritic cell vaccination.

CDR3 sequence: CAISEGFSYEQYF. CDR3 DNA: TGTGCCATCTCCGAGGGCTTCTCCTACGAGCAGTACTTC. V usage is TRBV6-1 and J usage is TRBJ2-7, with TRBD2 as a possible D gene (5 bases). Per germline, CDR1 MNHNS and CDR2 SASEGT. The CDR3 has 13 amino acids. V was shortened by 10 bases and J by 0 bases, with 13 bases between the two germline ends.